Presented here are 15 T cell receptor beta chains from one specimen sequenced in a study of T cell responses to AZD1222 COVID-19 vaccine. Using immunoSEQ multiplex PCR, the repertoire was profiled, and TCRdb retains in-frame clones only, with some absent. The data hold some 130,000 clones, with approximately 90% observed a single time. This specimen consisted of peripheral blood, obtained on day 0 of AZD1222 vaccination. The source is an adult in good health.

This chain links TRBV5-1 with TRBJ2-3; TRBD2 is a possible D gene (6 bases). V gave up 5 bases and J gave up 4 bases, with 11 bases separating them. CDR1 and CDR2 from the germline V gene are SGHRS and YFSETQ. The CDR3 totals 13 residues. CDR3 protein: CASSSGGADTQYF. The DNA of the CDR3 is TGCGCCAGCAGTTCCGGGGGAGCAGATACGCAGTATTTT. The full variable domain, in which reference TRBV5-1 and TRBJ2-3 provide the parts outside the CDR3, is KAGVTQTPRYLIKTRGQQVTLSCSPISGHRSVSWYQQTPGQGLQFLFEYFSETQRNKGNFPGRFSGRQFSNSRSEMNVSTLELGDSALYLCASSSGGADTQYFGPGTRLTVL.

This clone was seen only once. The chain uses TRBV7-8 and TRBJ1-2; D may be TRBD1 (5 bases). The ends were cut back, 5 bases at V and 0 bases at J, with 13 bases in the middle. Germline assignment: CDR1 SGHVS and CDR2 FQNEAQ. The CDR3 extends over 15 amino acids. CDR3 loop: CASSRGTEANYGYTF. In nucleotides, the CDR3 is TGTGCCAGCAGCCGAGGGACTGAAGCTAACTATGGCTACACCTTC.

The chain uses TRBV4-1 and TRBJ2-5; the D gene is possibly TRBD2 (6 bases). V lost 4 bases to trimming and J lost 4 bases, with 16 bases between them. Germline-derived CDR1 and CDR2 are MGHRA and YSYEKL. This CDR3 is 15 amino acids long. Here the CDR3 reads CASSLISGGVETQYF. The CDR3 bases are TGCGCCAGCAGCCTCATATCCGGAGGGGTAGAGACCCAGTACTTC.

The chain carries TRBV10-1 and TRBJ1-4; D is undetermined. This CDR3 spans 12 amino acids. Trimming pared 9 bases from V and 10 bases from J, leaving 15 bases between. Germline CDR1 reads WNHNN; CDR2 reads SYGVQD (reference sequence). CDR3 in amino acids: CARTDNTGKLFF. CDR3 nucleotide sequence: TGCGCCAGGACTGACAATACTGGAAAACTGTTTTTT.

This chain links TRBV10-3 with TRBJ2-7, with TRBD2 as a possible D gene (6 bases). V lost 5 bases, J lost 2 bases, and 16 bases lay in between. Germline values: CDR1 ENHRY, CDR2 SYGVKD. This CDR3 has 15 residues. CDR3 nucleotide sequence: TGTGCCATCAGTTCGATCGCCGGGACTGCCTACGAGCAGTACTTC. Translated, it gives CAISSIAGTAYEQYF.

The chain recombines TRBV20-1 with TRBJ1-1; D gene unclear. The CDR3 has 13 residues. The germline V gene encodes CDR1 DFQATT and CDR2 SNEGSKA (reference sequence). Trimming cost V 3 bases and J 4 bases, with 12 bases left between them. As DNA, the CDR3 is TGCAGTGCTAGTCGTCGGGGTGGCACTGAAGCTTTCTTT. Translated, it gives CSASRRGGTEAFF.

This chain joins TRBV24-1 and TRBJ2-7, with 7 bases identical to TRBD2. V lost 9 bases and J lost 4; bases outside the gene matches: 14. Germline CDR1 is KGHDR and CDR2 is SFDVKD. The CDR3 is made up of 15 amino acids. CDR3 residues: CATALGEGRSYEQYF. The CDR3 bases are TGTGCCACCGCCCTGGGGGAGGGCCGCTCGTACGAGCAGTACTTC.

This clone was found once. The rearrangement uses TRBV3-1 (or the pseudogene TRBV3-2) and TRBJ1-4, with D possibly TRBD1 on 5 matching bases. With 5 bases removed from V and 7 bases from J, the gap between germline ends came to 17 bases. Looked up from germline, CDR1 is LGHDT and CDR2 is YNNKEL (reference sequence). The CDR3 consists of 15 residues. The CDR3 reads CASSTIQGWGEKLFF. Written as DNA, the CDR3 is TGTGCCAGCAGCACTATCCAGGGTTGGGGTGAAAAACTGTTTTTT.

The chain couples TRBV27 to TRBJ1-4; unclear D gene. V gave up 3 bases and J gave up 2 bases, with 10 bases separating them. Germline V gene lookup returns CDR1 MNHEY and CDR2 SMNVEV (reference sequence). This CDR3 is built from 15 residues. In DNA form, the CDR3 reads TGTGCCAGCAGTTTGGTCCTGGGGACTAATGAAAAACTGTTTTTT. This codes for CASSLVLGTNEKLFF.

The chain employs TRBV19 and TRBJ2-5; 9 nucleotides align to TRBD2. J was trimmed by 5 bases and V by 3 bases; bases with no gene match: 1. CDR1 and CDR2 (germline): LNHDA, SQIVND (reference sequence). The CDR3 is 13 residues long. CDR3 bases: TGTGCCAGTAGTATCGCGGGGGGGGAGACCCAGTACTTC. As protein: CASSIAGGETQYF.

The chain is built from TRBV5-4 and TRBJ1-6, with a possible D match to TRBD1 (6 bases). Germline-derived CDR1 and CDR2 are SGHNT and YYREEE (reference sequence). This CDR3 has 16 amino acids. The V and J ends lost 0 bases and 6 bases respectively, with 13 bases between them. CDR3 sequence reads: CASSLARGFGNSPLHF. Written as DNA, the CDR3 is TGTGCCAGCAGCTTGGCCAGGGGTTTCGGTAATTCACCCCTCCACTTT.

The V gene is TRBV28, the J gene TRBJ1-1; D is ambiguous. The CDR3 covers 12 residues. Germline CDR1 and CDR2: MDHEN and SYDVKM. V shed 4 bases and J shed 10 bases, with 13 bases lying between them. The CDR3 nucleotides are TGTGCCAGCAGTTCCCCCCTTTCACGAGCTTTCTTT. It encodes CASSSPLSRAFF.

This chain links TRBV29-1 with TRBJ1-5; TRBD1 matches 10 bases. Germline V CDR1 and CDR2: SQVTM, ANQGSEA. This CDR3 comprises 16 residues. Trimming at V came to 4 bases and at J to 2 bases, leaving 8 bases not matched to a gene. The CDR3 region has the DNA TGCAGCGTTGTGGTCGGGACAGGGGTTGGCAATCAGCCCCAGCATTTT. This gives the protein CSVVVGTGVGNQPQHF.

This clone has just a few counts. V is TRBV4-3 and J is TRBJ1-5, with no clear D. This CDR3 is 13 amino acids long. CDR1 and CDR2 (germline): LGHNA, YSLEER. Trimming took off 0 bases at V and 6 bases at J, with 6 bases between the two ends. The DNA of the CDR3 is TGCGCCAGCAGCCAAGATAGCGGTCAGCCCCAGCATTTT. It specifies CASSQDSGQPQHF.

The chain recombines TRBV6-2 or TRBV6-3 with TRBJ1-2; 7 bases agree with TRBD1. With 5 bases clipped from V and 4 bases from J, the junction kept 10 bases outside the gene matches. The CDR3 totals 15 residues. Germline V lookup: CDR1 MNHEY, CDR2 SVGEGT. The CDR3 protein is CASSHGTAMIYGYTF. CDR3 nucleotides: TGTGCCAGCAGTCACGGGACAGCGATGATCTATGGCTACACCTTC.